The 17 T cell receptor beta chains presented below share a single source sample, sequenced in a study of CD8 T cells in Susac syndrome. The authors reverse transcribed roughly 0.5 to 1 ug RNA with random hexamers. TCRdb re-called the immunoSEQ multiplex PCR reads through MiXCR, storing one row per CDR3 protein. The data show about 150,000 distinct CDR3 sequences, around 95% seen once. The sample consisted of CD4+ T cells from PBMCs. These receptors all come from a human donor with Susac syndrome.

CDR3 protein: CASSRAGSTKETQYF. Written as DNA, the CDR3 is TGTGCCAGCAGTCGGGCAGGGAGCACGAAGGAGACCCAGTACTTC. The rearrangement links TRBV2 to TRBJ2-5; D may correspond to TRBD1 or TRBD2 (5 bases each). V dropped 5 bases and J dropped 5 bases, with 18 bases sitting between them. CDR1 SNHLY and CDR2 FYNNEI come from the germline V gene. The CDR3 contains 15 residues.

The rearrangement uses TRBV6-2 or TRBV6-3 and TRBJ2-1; 7 positions match TRBD2. This CDR3 region has 14 residues. The germline V gene has CDR1 MNHEY and CDR2 SVGEGT. Losses at the gene ends were 6 bases for V and 2 bases for J; bases not matched to a gene: 4. The CDR3: CASRAGVAYNEQFF. The CDR3 DNA reads TGTGCCAGCAGGGCGGGAGTAGCCTACAATGAGCAGTTCTTC.

The chain uses TRBV30 and TRBJ1-5; tentatively, D is TRBD1 (6 bases). Germline CDR1 reads GTSNPN; CDR2 reads SVGIG (reference sequence). The length of the CDR3 is 15 residues. V lost 0 bases, J lost 2 bases, and 11 bases lay in between. CDR3 protein: CAWSVRAGGNQPQHF. In DNA form, the CDR3 reads TGTGCCTGGAGTGTGAGGGCAGGGGGCAATCAGCCCCAGCATTTT.

The chain recombines TRBV28 with TRBJ2-1; 11 bases line up with TRBD2. This CDR3 contains 13 residues. The V and J ends lost 6 bases and 7 bases, in that order; junction bases with no gene match: 2. CDR1 is MDHEN and CDR2 is SYDVKM in the germline V gene. The CDR3 bases are TGTGCCAGCAGGACTAGCGGGAAGAATGAGCAGTTCTTC. Translation: CASRTSGKNEQFF.

The V and J genes are TRBV28 and TRBJ2-3; unclear D gene. The length of the CDR3 is 14 residues. Per germline, CDR1 MDHEN and CDR2 SYDVKM. Trimming pared 4 bases from V and 6 bases from J, leaving 14 bases between. CDR3 sequence reads: CASSSIPGPDTQYF. DNA of the CDR3: TGTGCCAGCAGTTCGATACCGGGCCCGGATACGCAGTATTTT.

The chain joins TRBV7-9 to TRBJ2-3; 9 bases fit TRBD1. V lost 3 bases, J lost 1 base, and 2 bases stayed unmatched. Germline assignment: CDR1 SEHNR and CDR2 FQNEAQ (reference sequence). The CDR3 is made up of 15 amino acids. As DNA, the CDR3 is TGTGCCAGCAGCTTGGGACAGGGAGGCACAGATACGCAGTATTTT. This translates into CASSLGQGGTDTQYF.

V usage is TRBV2 and J usage is TRBJ2-1; D call uncertain. V was pared by 7 bases and J by 4 bases, with 17 bases between. CDR1 and CDR2 from the germline V gene are SNHLY and FYNNEI. The CDR3 totals 15 residues. CDR3 nucleotide sequence: TGTGCCAGCACCCCAGTCGAGATTGCTTACAATGAGCAGTTCTTC. It specifies CASTPVEIAYNEQFF.

The chain is built from TRBV12-3 or TRBV12-4 and TRBJ2-7, with a possible D match to TRBD2 (7 bases). The CDR3 covers 14 residues. V was clipped by 7 bases and J by 3 bases, with 16 bases between them. The DNA of the CDR3 is TGTGCCAGCACCGCGGGGGCCCTCGTCTACGAGCAGTACTTC. It is translated as CASTAGALVYEQYF.

The V gene is TRBV4-1, the J gene TRBJ1-6; 8 positions match TRBD1. From germline, CDR1 is MGHRA and CDR2 YSYEKL. J gave up 7 bases and V 0 bases, and 5 bases lay outside the gene matches. This CDR3 contains 16 residues. As DNA, the CDR3 is TGCGCCAGCAGCCAAGATACAGGACAGGGAAATTCACCCCTCCACTTT. It is translated as CASSQDTGQGNSPLHF.

This clonotype is a singleton in its sample. The V call is TRBV28, the J call TRBJ2-3; 7 bases map to TRBD1. Germline CDR1 and CDR2: MDHEN and SYDVKM. V was clipped by 4 bases and J by 2 bases; unmatched bases: 6. The CDR3 has 15 residues. The CDR3 here is CASSSPTGTTDTQYF. DNA of the CDR3: TGTGCCAGCAGTTCCCCGACAGGGACCACAGATACGCAGTATTTT.

The chain recombines TRBV7-9 with TRBJ2-3, with D possibly being TRBD1 or TRBD2 (5 bases each). The CDR3 totals 16 residues. V was shortened by 4 bases and J by 2 bases, with 16 bases between the two germline ends. Germline V gives CDR1 SEHNR, CDR2 FQNEAQ (reference sequence). CDR3 region: CASSSSGTGNTDTQYF. CDR3 nucleotide sequence: TGTGCCAGCAGCTCTTCCGGGACGGGCAACACAGATACGCAGTATTTT.

The rearrangement links TRBV3-1 to TRBJ2-5; D ambiguous. V gave up 0 bases and J gave up 2 bases, with 10 bases separating them. Germline V gene sequence: CDR1 LGHDT, CDR2 YNNKEL (reference sequence). The CDR3 loop spans 15 amino acids. The CDR3 reads CASSQDLRPQETQYF. For the CDR3, the DNA is TGTGCCAGCAGCCAAGATTTACGTCCACAAGAGACCCAGTACTTC.

The chain couples TRBV2 to TRBJ2-1, with D possibly matching TRBD1 (5 bases). This CDR3 is built from 13 residues. The V end was cut by 2 bases, the J end by 7 bases, with 9 bases between. CDR1 is SNHLY, CDR2 FYNNEI, per germline. The CDR3 DNA sequence: TGTGCCAGCAGTGAACAGGGCATAAATGAGCAGTTCTTC. Its protein product is CASSEQGINEQFF.

This clonotype showed up just once. The V call is TRBV25-1, the J call TRBJ1-6; D is uncertain. V lost 3 bases to trimming and J lost 8 bases, with 14 bases between them. This CDR3 spans 15 amino acids. CDR1 MGHDK and CDR2 SYGVNS come from the germline V gene. The DNA of the CDR3 is TGTGCCAGCAGTGACCAAGGGCGCACCGATTCACCCCTCCACTTT. Translating gives CASSDQGRTDSPLHF.

This clonotype was observed a handful of times. V and J are TRBV20-1 and TRBJ2-5, with D uncertain. Germline values: CDR1 DFQATT, CDR2 SNEGSKA (reference sequence). The CDR3 is 11 amino acids. The V end was cut by 3 bases, the J end by 4 bases, with 6 bases between. Here the CDR3 DNA reads TGCAGTGCTAGTCTGGGAGAGACCCAGTACTTC. It codes for CSASLGETQYF.

This chain joins TRBV20-1 and TRBJ1-2, with TRBD1 matching over 11 bases. J lost 8 bases, V lost 3 bases, and 11 bases had no gene match. From germline, CDR1 is DFQATT and CDR2 SNEGSKA (reference sequence). This CDR3 contains 15 residues. The CDR3 nucleotides read TGCAGTGCTAGTTGGACAGGGGGCGCGTCTAGGGGCTACACCTTC. The encoded protein is CSASWTGGASRGYTF.

In its sample, this clonotype was seen once. The genes are TRBV6-6 and TRBJ2-1; 10 positions match TRBD1. V was clipped by 6 bases and J by 6 bases; unmatched bases: 8. Germline assignment: CDR1 MNHNY and CDR2 SVGAGI (reference sequence). This CDR3 has 15 residues. CDR3 in DNA: TGTGCCAGCAGAAGAACCGGGACAGGGGTCAATGAGCAGTTCTTC. Translation: CASRRTGTGVNEQFF.